One sample yielded the 18 T cell receptor beta chains listed below, sequenced in a study of blood T cell repertoires in COVID-19. Repertoires were generated with immunoSEQ multiplex PCR, while TCRdb's copy carries only in-frame clones and drops some. The sample records roughly 410,000 clones, 89% being singletons. Material for sequencing was peripheral blood. Receptors originate from a woman aged 40 to 50 with COVID-19, enrolled during active disease.

The chain combines TRBV5-1 with TRBJ2-5, with a possible D match to TRBD2 (6 bases). Germline values: CDR1 SGHRS, CDR2 YFSETQ. The V end was cut by 1 base, the J end by 4 bases, with 14 bases between. There are 15 residues in the CDR3. CDR3 residues: CASSLWLGGVETQYF. The CDR3 region has the DNA TGCGCCAGCAGCTTGTGGCTTGGCGGGGTAGAGACCCAGTACTTC.

This clone came up once. This chain uses TRBV5-5 with TRBJ1-3, with D unresolved. The CDR3 runs 15 residues. The germline V and J ends were trimmed by 4 bases and 2 bases, with 13 bases remaining between them. The germline V gene has CDR1 SGHKS and CDR2 YYEKEE (reference sequence). The CDR3 nucleotides read TGTGCCAGCAGCCCCCAGACGGGAACTGGAAACACCATATATTTT. Encoded protein: CASSPQTGTGNTIYF. The entire variable domain, with the rest obtained from reference TRBV5-5 and TRBJ1-3, is as follows: DAGVTQSPTHLIKTRGQQVTLRCSPISGHKSVSWYQQVLGQGPQFIFQYYEKEERGRGNFPDRFSARQFPNYSSELNVNALLLGDSALYLCASSPQTGTGNTIYFGEGSWLTVV.

The rearrangement joins TRBV9 to TRBJ2-3; D may be TRBD2 (6 bases). V was cut by 4 bases and J by 0 bases, with 15 bases left in between. The CDR3 totals 16 residues. CDR1 is SGDLS, CDR2 YYNGEE, per germline. The CDR3 coding sequence is TGTGCCAGCAGCCGTCGCGGGGAATTTAGCACAGATACGCAGTATTTT. It is translated as CASSRRGEFSTDTQYF.

The chain is built from TRBV6-2 or TRBV6-3 and TRBJ2-5; D call uncertain. Germline V gene lookup returns CDR1 MNHEY and CDR2 SVGEGT. V was trimmed by 2 bases and J by 0 bases, leaving 7 bases between them. This CDR3 has 14 amino acids. In nucleotides, the CDR3 is TGTGCCAGCAGTTACCCCCTTTACCAAGAGACCCAGTACTTC. Encoded protein: CASSYPLYQETQYF.

The chain uses TRBV18 and TRBJ1-5; TRBD1 aligns across 7 bases. Germline CDR1 and CDR2: KGHSH and LQKENI. The CDR3 runs 15 residues. Unmatched junction bases numbered 12, after V lost 6 bases and J lost 7 bases. The CDR3 here is CASSREQGFGQPQHF. The CDR3 nucleotides are TGTGCCAGCTCCCGTGAACAGGGGTTTGGACAGCCCCAGCATTTT.

V gene TRBV5-3 combines with J gene TRBJ1-2; maybe TRBD1 (5 bases). TRBV5-3 is an open reading frame whose function is uncertain. V was shortened by 10 bases and J by 2 bases, with 9 bases between the two germline ends. The CDR3 totals 11 residues. In nucleotides, the CDR3 is TGTGCCGACGGGGGGAACTATGGCTACACCTTC. It is translated as CADGGNYGYTF.

As to this clone: The CDR3 ends on some other residue instead of the conserved phenylalanine or tryptophan, so this is likely a read error. The limits of the CDR3 on the DNA are not certain, so only TCRdb's listed CDR3 is given. The chain links TRBV28 to TRBJ2-7; no check of the table's D call, TRBD2, against the DNA was made. Germline CDR1 reads MDHEN; CDR2 reads SYDVKM. A total of 16 residues make up the CDR3, ends included. CDR3 sequence: CASSPHGGVRIRAVLL.

The chain couples TRBV3-1 (or the pseudogene TRBV3-2) to TRBJ1-2; a weak D match, TRBD1 (6 bases). This CDR3 is 13 amino acids long. Per the germline V gene, CDR1 is LGHDT and CDR2 is YNNKEL (reference sequence). V was shortened by 4 bases and J by 8 bases, with 14 bases between the two germline ends. CDR3 nucleotide sequence: TGTGCCAGCAGCCTCACAGGGCAGTGGGGCTACACCTTC. Its translation: CASSLTGQWGYTF.

The chain carries TRBV28 and TRBJ1-2; 8 nucleotides line up with TRBD1. The J segment lost 1 base and the V segment lost 5 bases, leaving 3 bases of the junction unmatched. Germline V gene sequence: CDR1 MDHEN, CDR2 SYDVKM. This CDR3 is 14 amino acids long. This CDR3 is CASSRTGFNYGYTF. CDR3 coding DNA: TGTGCCAGCAGTCGGACAGGGTTTAACTATGGCTACACCTTC.

Points on this clone: The same CDR3 arises from other DNA sequences in this sample as well. The CDR3 spells CAWSVVGGSNQPQHF. CDR3 coding DNA: TGTGCCTGGAGTGTAGTGGGGGGGAGCAATCAGCCCCAGCATTTT. The V gene is TRBV30, the J gene TRBJ1-5; TRBD1 might be the D (5 bases). The germline V gene encodes CDR1 GTSNPN and CDR2 SVGIG (reference sequence). The V end was cut by 0 bases, the J end by 1 base, with 10 bases between. This CDR3 comprises 15 residues.

The V and J genes are TRBV28 and TRBJ2-5; TRBD2 aligns across 9 bases. The junction had 12 bases not matched to a gene; V was cut back by 6 bases and J by 4 bases. CDR1 is MDHEN, CDR2 SYDVKM, per germline. CDR3 length: 16 residues. CDR3 in DNA: TGTGCCAGCAGCCCCCGGGGCGGGGGGGCCACAGAGACCCAGTACTTC. Translating it yields CASSPRGGGATETQYF.

The genes are TRBV11-2 and TRBJ1-6, with 8 bases matching TRBD1. CDR3 length: 17 amino acids. Germline V gene sequence: CDR1 SGHAT, CDR2 FQNNGV. V lost 1 base and J lost 0; bases outside the gene matches: 2. For the CDR3, the DNA is TGTGCCAGCAGCTTAGTAACAGGGGGCTCCTATAATTCACCCCTCCACTTT. Its translation: CASSLVTGGSYNSPLHF.

The chain joins TRBV5-6 to TRBJ1-4; 8 bases agree with TRBD1. The CDR3 totals 16 residues. Unmatched junction bases numbered 11, after V lost 4 bases and J lost 6 bases. The germline V gene has CDR1 SGHDT and CDR2 YYEEEE. The CDR3 bases are TGTGCCAGCAGCGGCGGGACAGGAAGGTTTGATGAAAAACTGTTTTTT. Amino acids: CASSGGTGRFDEKLFF.

The sample holds a few counts of this clone. This rearrangement joins TRBV24-1 to TRBJ1-3; D gene ambiguous. The CDR3 totals 13 residues. CDR1 and CDR2 (germline): KGHDR, SFDVKD. V lost 5 bases, J lost 8 bases, and 12 bases lay in between. CDR3 sequence: CATSAPFGDTIYF. CDR3 coding DNA: TGTGCCACCAGTGCCCCTTTCGGGGACACCATATATTTT.

The chain couples TRBV6-1 to TRBJ1-2, with 7 bases aligning to TRBD1. Germline V gene sequence: CDR1 MNHNS, CDR2 SASEGT. V trimming: 0 bases; J trimming: 3 bases; junction bases outside the gene matches: 13. The CDR3 runs to 18 residues. CDR3 nucleotides: TGTGCCAGCAGTGAAGCACTTTCTAGGGGGCATTCCGACTATGGCTACACCTTC. It codes for CASSEALSRGHSDYGYTF.

This clone was observed once. J is TRBJ1-6 and V is TRBV7-3, with unresolved D. Germline CDR1 is SGHTA and CDR2 is FQGTGA. Trimming took off 3 bases at V and 9 bases at J, with 12 bases between the two ends. The length of the CDR3 is 14 residues. This CDR3 reads CASSFSPRGSPLHF. CDR3 nucleotide sequence: TGTGCCAGCAGCTTCTCGCCCCGGGGTTCACCCCTCCACTTT. Looking up the rest from reference TRBV7-3 and TRBJ1-6 gives the full variable domain: GAGVSQTPSNKVTEKGKYVELRCDPISGHTALYWYRQSLGQGPEFLIYFQGTGAADDSGLPNDRFFAVRPEGSVSTLKIQRTERGDSAVYLCASSFSPRGSPLHFGNGTRLTVT.

The rearrangement uses TRBV5-1 and TRBJ2-1; no reliable D call. V lost 0 bases, J lost 7 bases, and 11 bases lay in between. CDR1 is SGHRS, CDR2 YFSETQ, per germline. The CDR3 extends over 14 amino acids. CDR3 sequence: CASSLASQVNEQFF. The CDR3 region has the DNA TGCGCCAGCAGCTTGGCCAGTCAGGTAAATGAGCAGTTCTTC.

The chain combines TRBV28 with TRBJ1-2; D ambiguous. The germline gives CDR1 MDHEN, CDR2 SYDVKM. This CDR3 comprises 11 residues. V gave up 6 bases and J gave up 6 bases, with 8 bases separating them. CDR3 sequence reads: CASRYTDGYTF. CDR3 sequence (DNA): TGTGCCAGCAGATATACGGATGGCTACACCTTC.